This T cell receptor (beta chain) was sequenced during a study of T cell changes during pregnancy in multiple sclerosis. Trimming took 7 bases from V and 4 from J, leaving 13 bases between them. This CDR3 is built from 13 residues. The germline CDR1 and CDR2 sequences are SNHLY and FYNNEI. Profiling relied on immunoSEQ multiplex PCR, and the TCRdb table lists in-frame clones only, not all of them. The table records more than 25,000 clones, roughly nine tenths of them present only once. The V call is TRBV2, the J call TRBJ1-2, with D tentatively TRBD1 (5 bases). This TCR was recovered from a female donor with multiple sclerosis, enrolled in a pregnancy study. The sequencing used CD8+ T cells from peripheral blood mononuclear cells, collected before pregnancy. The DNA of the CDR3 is TGTGCCAGCACGGCCGGGGGGGGCTATGGCTACACCTTC. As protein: CASTAGGGYGYTF.